One sample yielded the 28 T cell receptor beta chains listed below, sequenced in a study of glioma-infiltrating T cells. Using RNA template, CDR3s of TCR alpha and beta were amplified with iRepertoire arm-PCR. One entry per CDR3 protein, called by TCRdb with MiXCR from the multiplex PCR reads. The sample lists under 200,000 distinct CDR3 sequences, around 42% occurring once. The sequenced sample consisted of glioma tissue, nonneoplastic brain tissue, or PBMCs (not recorded which). These receptors all come from a human donor with low-grade glioma or glioblastoma, undergoing nonglioma brain surgery, or in good health (not recorded which).

Turning to this clonotype: This may be a read error: a much more frequent sequence differs by one nucleotide. The gene calls are TRBV7-2 and TRBJ1-6; maybe TRBD1 (5 bases). The CDR3 is made up of 16 amino acids. Per the germline V gene, CDR1 is SGHTA and CDR2 is FQGNSA. V shed 6 bases and J shed 6 bases, with 18 bases lying between them. CDR3 sequence: CASRFGLTGFNSPLHF. The DNA of the CDR3 is TGTGCCAGCAGATTTGGCCTCACAGGTTTTAATTCACCCCTCCACTTT. Combining the CDR3 with reference TRBV7-2 and TRBJ1-6 gives the whole variable domain GAGVSQSPSNKVTEKGKDVELRCDPISGHTALYWYRQSLGQGLEFLIYFQGNSAPDKSGLPSDRFSAERTGGSVSTLTIQRTQQEDSAVYLCASRFGLTGFNSPLHFGNGTRLTVT.

This clonotype has ten or more counts. V and J are TRBV27 and TRBJ2-7, with unresolved D. The CDR3 totals 14 residues. CDR1 and CDR2 from the germline V gene are MNHEY and SMNVEV (reference sequence). V shed 5 bases and J shed 3 bases, with 14 bases lying between them. The CDR3 region is CASSLDASGYEQYF. The DNA of the CDR3 is TGTGCCAGCAGTCTCGACGCCTCAGGCTACGAGCAGTACTTC.

The chain joins TRBV18 to TRBJ1-3; D ambiguous. V was cut by 2 bases and J by 0 bases, with 5 bases left in between. The germline V gene has CDR1 KGHSH and CDR2 LQKENI. This CDR3 region has 14 residues. CDR3 loop: CASSPGGSGNTIYF. As DNA, the CDR3 is TGTGCCAGCTCACCAGGAGGCTCTGGAAACACCATATATTTT. Filled out from reference TRBV18 and TRBJ1-3, the complete variable domain reads NAGVMQNPRHLVRRRGQEARLRCSPMKGHSHVYWYRQLPEEGLKFMVYLQKENIIDESGMPKERFSAEFPKEGPSILRIQQVVRGDSAAYFCASSPGGSGNTIYFGEGSWLTVV.

This clonotype has at least ten counts. V usage is TRBV6-1 and J usage is TRBJ2-1; 9 bases are shared with TRBD1. Per the germline V gene, CDR1 is MNHNS and CDR2 is SASEGT. The CDR3 sequence is 17 residues long. V lost 5 bases, J lost 8 bases, and 16 bases stayed unmatched. For the CDR3, the DNA is TGTGCCAGCAGTTTGCCCCTCCCGGGACAGGGTAGTGATGAGCAGTTCTTC. Protein: CASSLPLPGQGSDEQFF.

The table lists this clonotype with a few counts. CDR3 sequence: CASKIQGADGGYTF. The CDR3 bases are TGTGCCAGCAAAATACAGGGAGCTGATGGTGGCTACACCTTC. The chain joins TRBV2 to TRBJ1-2, with D tentatively TRBD1 (6 bases). Germline lookup yields CDR1 SNHLY and CDR2 FYNNEI. This CDR3 spans 14 amino acids. V was trimmed by 7 bases and J by 7 bases, leaving 19 bases between them.

In the case of this clonotype: A clone one base away is much larger, so this may be a read error. The gene calls are TRBV7-3 and TRBJ1-1; 7 nucleotides align to TRBD1. Germline V CDR1 and CDR2: SGHTA, FQGTGA. Unmatched junction bases numbered 8, after V lost 6 bases and J lost 4 bases. CDR3 length: 14 amino acids. For the CDR3, the DNA is TGTGCCAGCAGACACAGGGGAACGGGCACTGAAGCTTTCTTT. This gives the protein CASRHRGTGTEAFF.

This clonotype was observed once. The chain combines TRBV30 with TRBJ1-1, with D possibly being TRBD1 (6 bases). Per germline, CDR1 GTSNPN and CDR2 SVGIG (reference sequence). V was clipped by 0 bases and J by 5 bases, with 13 bases between them. The CDR3 runs 14 residues. The CDR3 DNA reads TGTGCCTGGAGTGTACGAACAGGGAGGACTGAAGCTTTCTTT. Protein: CAWSVRTGRTEAFF.

In the case of this clonotype: A much larger clone lies a single base off, so this may be a read error. The chain joins TRBV28 to TRBJ2-7, with D possibly matching TRBD1 (5 bases). Trimming took 2 bases from V and 2 from J, leaving 10 bases between them. The CDR3 is 14 residues long. The germline gives CDR1 MDHEN, CDR2 SYDVKM. The CDR3 DNA follows: TGTGCCAGCAGTTTAGAAGGGGTTCCCTACGAGCAGTACTTC. Translation: CASSLEGVPYEQYF.

In its sample, this clonotype was seen many times. The chain combines TRBV27 with TRBJ2-1; possibly TRBD1 for D (6 bases). Germline lookup yields CDR1 MNHEY and CDR2 SMNVEV (reference sequence). V was shortened by 5 bases and J by 3 bases, with 14 bases between the two germline ends. CDR3 length equals 15 residues. The CDR3 DNA is TGTGCCAGCAGTACTTGGGACAAGAACTACAATGAGCAGTTCTTC. The encoded protein is CASSTWDKNYNEQFF.

The chain employs TRBV20-1 and TRBJ2-7; 8 positions match TRBD1. The germline gives CDR1 DFQATT, CDR2 SNEGSKA (reference sequence). This CDR3 contains 12 residues. CDR3 bases: TGCAGCGTTGGCCGGACAGGGTACGAGCAGTACTTC. It translates to CSVGRTGYEQYF.

The sample holds many counts of this clonotype. The rearrangement uses TRBV27 and TRBJ2-6, with D unclear. V was clipped by 2 bases and J by 3 bases, with 2 bases between them. CDR3 size: 13 residues. Per the germline V gene, CDR1 is MNHEY and CDR2 is SMNVEV (reference sequence). The CDR3 region has the DNA TGTGCCAGCAGTTTAGATGGGGCCAACGTCCTGACTTTC. Translated: CASSLDGANVLTF.

The rearrangement joins TRBV20-1 to TRBJ1-1; 7 bases are shared with TRBD1. Germline V CDR1 and CDR2: DFQATT, SNEGSKA (reference sequence). V dropped 4 bases and J dropped 8; count of bases not matched to a gene: 7. This CDR3 has 12 residues. In DNA, the CDR3 is TGCAGTGCTAAACGACAGGGCACCGAAGCTTTCTTT. Translated: CSAKRQGTEAFF.

The chain employs TRBV29-1 and TRBJ2-1, with D possibly TRBD1 on 7 matching bases. Germline CDR1 is SQVTM and CDR2 is ANQGSEA. The CDR3 is 14 amino acids. V was trimmed by 7 bases and J by 2 bases, leaving 15 bases between them. CDR3 DNA sequence: TGCAGCGGAGGGGGGACAGAGGCCTACAATGAGCAGTTCTTC. Residues: CSGGGTEAYNEQFF.

The CDR3 DNA follows: TGTGCCAGCAGCCCCGACAGGGCAACAGATACGCAGTATTTT. Translation: CASSPDRATDTQYF. The rearrangement links TRBV7-3 to TRBJ2-3, with TRBD1 matching 7 bases. This CDR3 has 14 residues. Germline trimming cut 5 bases from V and 3 bases from J; bases unmatched to any gene: 5. Looked up from germline, CDR1 is SGHTA and CDR2 is FQGTGA.

This clonotype was picked up many times. This chain links TRBV2 with TRBJ2-7; 9 bases agree with TRBD2. Germline lookup yields CDR1 SNHLY and CDR2 FYNNEI. With 7 bases clipped from V and 7 bases from J, the junction kept 11 bases outside the gene matches. This CDR3 is 14 amino acids long. CDR3 nucleotides: TGTGCCAGCAAATGGACTAGCGCCATCGGGGAGCAGTACTTC. This sequence encodes CASKWTSAIGEQYF.

Worth noting for this clonotype: One end of the junction fails to match germline, which may point to a read error. CDR3 amino acids: CASRRGHTDKQYF. The DNA of the CDR3 is TGTGCCAGCAGGCGGGGGCACACAGATAAGCAGTATTTT. The rearrangement joins TRBV6-2 or TRBV6-3 to TRBJ2-3, with D perhaps matching TRBD2 (7 bases). The CDR3 has 13 residues. The germline gives CDR1 MNHEY, CDR2 SVGEGT.

This clonotype was detected a few times. This chain connects TRBV12-3 or TRBV12-4 to TRBJ2-7; tentative D call: TRBD2 (6 bases). The CDR3 runs 15 residues. V was pared by 3 bases and J by 2 bases, with 14 bases between. The chain's CDR3 is CASSFGGGVPYEQYF. CDR3 nucleotide sequence: TGTGCCAGCAGTTTCGGGGGAGGCGTCCCCTACGAGCAGTACTTC.

As to this clonotype: Given a much more abundant clone one base away, this may be a read error. This chain uses TRBV6-2 or TRBV6-3 with TRBJ2-2, with TRBD2 as a possible D gene (6 bases). Germline V gives CDR1 MNHEY, CDR2 SVGEGT. The CDR3 has 20 amino acids. Trimming left V 2 bases short and J 7 bases short, with 29 bases between. The DNA for the CDR3 is TGTGCCAGCAGTTACCCAAGTCGTTTAGCACCAGGGAGGAGTATCGGGGAGCTGTTTTTT. This sequence encodes CASSYPSRLAPGRSIGELFF.

About this clonotype itself: A much larger clone differs by one base, so this may be a read error. This chain uses TRBV6-2 or TRBV6-3 with TRBJ2-7, with TRBD2 matching 9 bases. Germline CDR1 MNHEY, CDR2 SVGEGT. This CDR3 spans 15 amino acids. With 5 bases clipped from V and 7 bases from J, the junction kept 12 bases outside the gene matches. CDR3 region: CASSPTSGFSQEQYF. Written as DNA, the CDR3 is TGTGCCAGCAGTCCAACTAGCGGGTTCTCACAAGAGCAGTACTTC.

The chain combines TRBV3-1 with TRBJ2-7; 7 bases are a match to TRBD2. V dropped 7 bases and J dropped 7; count of bases not matched to a gene: 19. The CDR3 is 16 amino acids. Germline values: CDR1 LGHDT, CDR2 YNNKEL (reference sequence). For the CDR3, the DNA is TGTGCCAGCACCCCCGAAAGGGGAGGGAGTTTACGGGAGCAGTACTTC. This codes for CASTPERGGSLREQYF.

This clonotype was found once. This may come from a read error, since a much larger clone is one base off. The V and J genes are TRBV28 and TRBJ1-1, with a tentative D call TRBD1 (5 bases). The CDR3 runs to 14 residues. Germline values: CDR1 MDHEN, CDR2 SYDVKM. The CDR3 DNA sequence: TGTGCCATCAGTTACGCGGGGGTGAACACTGAAGCTTTCTTT. It translates to CAISYAGVNTEAFF.

This clonotype appeared a few times. The chain has TRBV7-7 and TRBJ2-1, with 11 positions matching TRBD2. The CDR3 is 15 residues long. Germline V gene lookup returns CDR1 SSHAT and CDR2 FNYEAQ (reference sequence). V dropped 5 bases and J dropped 3; count of bases not matched to a gene: 3. The CDR3 spells CASSAGTSGYNEQFF. The CDR3 DNA reads as TGTGCCAGCAGCGCCGGGACTAGCGGCTACAATGAGCAGTTCTTC. Supplemented by reference TRBV7-7 and TRBJ2-1, the full variable domain reads GAGVSQSPRYKVTKRGQDVTLRCDPISSHATLYWYQQALGQGPEFLTYFNYEAQPDKSGLPSDRFSAERPEGSISTLTIQRTEQRDSAMYRCASSAGTSGYNEQFFGPGTRLTVL.

Comment on this clonotype: With a much larger clone just one base away, this may be a read error. V is TRBV28 and J is TRBJ1-2, with D possibly being TRBD1 (5 bases). This CDR3 is 13 amino acids long. Per germline, CDR1 MDHEN and CDR2 SYDVKM. The CDR3 DNA reads as TGTGCCAGCGACCCCAGGGCTAACTATGTCTACACCTTC. This translates into CASDPRANYVYTF.

V and J are TRBV24-1 and TRBJ2-1, with 8 bases aligning to TRBD2. Germline V CDR1 and CDR2: KGHDR, SFDVKD. This CDR3 is 17 amino acids long. Unmatched junction bases numbered 17, after V lost 4 bases and J lost 10 bases. CDR3: CATSDRSRREVLGEQFF. The CDR3 nucleotides read TGTGCCACCAGTGACCGCTCTAGGCGGGAGGTCCTGGGGGAGCAGTTCTTC.

This clonotype was counted many times. The chain joins TRBV28 to TRBJ1-1; unclear D gene. Looked up from germline, CDR1 is MDHEN and CDR2 is SYDVKM. V was pared by 3 bases and J by 8 bases, with 7 bases between. The CDR3 consists of 11 residues. CDR3 nucleotide sequence: TGTGCCAGCAGTTTTCTTGTCGAAGCTTTCTTT. Amino acids: CASSFLVEAFF.

By share, this clonotype ranks as medium-sized (0.01 to 0.1%). CDR3 DNA sequence: TGTGCCAGCAGAAGGACCTACAATGAGCAGTTCTTC. Protein sequence: CASRRTYNEQFF. J is TRBJ2-1 and V is TRBV6-1; no definite D call. Trimming removed 6 bases at V and 2 bases at J, with 5 bases between. The CDR3 has 12 amino acids. Germline CDR1 is MNHNS and CDR2 is SASEGT.

The rearrangement links TRBV7-9 to TRBJ2-1; D is ambiguous. V lost 0 bases, J lost 9 bases, and 9 bases lay in between. Per germline, CDR1 SEHNR and CDR2 FQNEAQ (reference sequence). There are 13 residues in the CDR3. CDR3 in amino acids: CASSLALEFEQFF. CDR3 coding DNA: TGTGCCAGCAGCTTAGCCCTAGAGTTTGAGCAGTTCTTC.

The CDR3 DNA sequence: TGTGCCAGCAGTTTCTATGCGGGAGCGCTCCCCTACGAGCAGTACTTC. Amino acids: CASSFYAGALPYEQYF. V usage is TRBV12-3 or TRBV12-4 and J usage is TRBJ2-7; 7 nucleotides line up with TRBD2. Trimming cost V 3 bases and J 2 bases; bases outside gene matches: 10. CDR3 length: 16 residues.